The source of this T cell receptor (beta chain) is a study of blood T cell repertoires in COVID-19. Germline loops: CDR1 MDHEN, CDR2 SYDVKM. The germline V and J ends were trimmed by 6 bases and 7 bases, with 18 bases remaining between them. This CDR3 has 14 residues. Using immunoSEQ multiplex PCR, the repertoire was profiled, and TCRdb retains in-frame clones only, with some absent. This table has tens of thousands of clones, more than 70% appearing once. Sequencing used peripheral blood. The chain combines TRBV28 with TRBJ1-2; D is ambiguous. The sequence came from a man older than 75 with acute or convalescent COVID-19. The CDR3 DNA sequence: TGTGCCAGCAGCCTGACGGGTACCCTCCCTGGCTACACCTTC. Translating gives CASSLTGTLPGYTF.